Below, one TCR beta chain is given with its context. No antigen is known for it. These data are taken from a study of cytomegalovirus exposure and HLA in healthy donors. Study results and limitations: Most CMV-associated TCR beta chains appeared HLA-restricted in a later analysis. Segments of the TCR beta V type were, in most cases, productive about 87% or about 30% of the time in an earlier analysis. Per a later analysis, about 17,000 TCR beta sequences showed association with HLA alleles at 0.05 false discovery rate. An Asian-associated ancestry cluster reportedly showed fewer N-insertions than the approximately 630-donor mean in a later analysis.

Primers for the PCR totalled 60 Vbeta and 13 Jbeta. The protocol was immunoSEQ multiplex PCR, while the TCRdb copy is restricted to in-frame clones and leaves out a portion. The data hold approximately 260,000 clones, with 85% to 95% observed a single time. The germline CDR1 and CDR2 sequences are MNHEY and SMNVEV (reference sequence). The J segment lost 4 bases and the V segment lost 5 bases, leaving 6 bases of the junction unmatched. This CDR3 has 14 residues. This receptor was obtained from a girl aged 2 to 9 in good health and CMV-seronegative. The chain joins TRBV27 to TRBJ2-3; 7 nucleotides line up with TRBD2. The sequencing sample was made of PBMCs. The CDR3 DNA is TGTGCCAGCAGTCGGACTAGGGGCCCAGATACGCAGTATTTT. Translating gives CASSRTRGPDTQYF.